This section outlines one T cell receptor (beta chain) sequence together with its context. Its antigen is still unknown. The data stem from a study of PD-1 blockade in classical Hodgkin lymphoma. Findings of the study overall: Although disease activity or prior therapy may be involved, causes of the repertoire differences remain undefined. Reported baseline diversity: healthy donors highest, relapsed/refractory patients lowest. Patients were excluded if nivolumab began under 1 year after ASCT (the autologous transplant).

After autologous stem cell transplantation all patients relapsed, and prior brentuximab vedotin exposure differed between cohorts. The study recorded best responses of complete response, partial response or progressive disease. V lost 3 bases and J lost 5, with 20 bases in between. The CDR3 has 18 residues. Looked up from germline, CDR1 is LGHNA and CDR2 is YNFKEQ. The table came from immunoSEQ multiplex PCR; TCRdb's copy has only in-frame clones and leaves some out. The sample lists roughly 90,000 clones; roughly 79% were seen once. The source of this sequence is a human donor with classical Hodgkin lymphoma. The material sequenced was peripheral blood mononuclear cells (PBMCs), taken before the second cycle of nivolumab. This rearrangement joins TRBV4-2 to TRBJ2-6; no clear D. Written as DNA, the CDR3 is TGTGCCAGCAGCCATGTATGCAAAGGTTACAGTCGGGCCAACGTCCTGACTTTC. Residues: CASSHVCKGYSRANVLTF.